This passage covers 16 T cell receptor beta chains from one sample sequenced in a study of Ad26.COV2.S vaccination and SARS-CoV-2 variants. The data were produced by immunoSEQ multiplex PCR, yet TCRdb's version contains in-frame clones alone and is incomplete. The sample carries about 680,000 clones, around 90% recorded once. Treatment given: roughly 19 received Ad26.COV2.S at low or high dose, single or two shots; several received placebo; per-sample allocation not given. Samples were taken on day 63 after the first vaccine or placebo injection. Material: peripheral blood, obtained in a trial of Ad26.COV2.S vaccine versus placebo. The receptors derive from a person aged 18-60 years who received the Ad26.COV2.S COVID-19 vaccine or a placebo.

The J gene is TRBJ2-1, the V gene TRBV21-1; the D call in the table, TRBD2, was not verified against the DNA. TRBV21-1 is a documented pseudogene. The CDR3 sequence is 16 residues long. The CDR3 bases are TGTGCCAGCAGCAAAGCGCGGAGCGGGGTCTACAATGAGCAGTTCTTC. It yields the protein CASSKARSGVYNEQFF.

The J gene is TRBJ2-1, the V gene TRBV6-1; 15 nucleotides match TRBD2. CDR1 is MNHNS and CDR2 is SASEGT in the germline V gene. V gave up 4 bases and J gave up 9 bases; unmatched junction bases: 16. The CDR3 spans 19 residues. DNA for the CDR3: TGTGCCAGCAGTGTCACCCCAAGCCGGACTAGCGGGAGGGGGAGTGAGCAGTTCTTC. This gives the protein CASSVTPSRTSGRGSEQFF.

This clone was counted between two and nine times. The chain has TRBV6-5 and TRBJ2-7; TRBD1 aligns across 7 bases. After removal of 0 bases from V and 3 bases from J, the junction contained 5 bases not matched to a gene. The CDR3 runs to 15 residues. The germline gives CDR1 MNHEY, CDR2 SVGAGI. The CDR3 nucleotides read TGTGCCAGCAGTTACTCGCAGGGGGTGGTCTACGAGCAGTACTTC. Encoded protein: CASSYSQGVVYEQYF.

This chain connects TRBV19 to TRBJ2-1; D gene unclear. Per germline, CDR1 LNHDA and CDR2 SQIVND (reference sequence). The CDR3 extends over 12 amino acids. The ends were cut back, 6 bases at V and 6 bases at J, with 9 bases in the middle. CDR3 DNA: TGTGCCAGTAGCGTGTCGGGCAATGAGCAGTTCTTC. Its translation is CASSVSGNEQFF.

CDR3 in DNA: TGTGCCTGGAGCGACTACCCAACCGGCGGGGAGCTGTTTTTT. Its protein is CAWSDYPTGGELFF. The chain joins TRBV30 to TRBJ2-2; a possible D gene is TRBD2 (5 bases). The CDR3 runs to 14 residues. V lost 3 bases, J lost 7 bases, and 15 bases lay in between. The V gene's germline CDR1 is GTSNPN and CDR2 SVGIG (reference sequence).

The chain links TRBV3-1 (or the pseudogene TRBV3-2) to TRBJ1-6; D perhaps matches TRBD1 (6 bases). The CDR3 spans 16 residues. Trimming took 4 bases from V and 9 from J, leaving 19 bases between them. Germline-derived CDR1 and CDR2 are LGHDT and YNNKEL (reference sequence). DNA of the CDR3: TGTGCCAGCAGCCCCCGGGGGGGGGCGACTACTTCACCCCTCCACTTT. It yields the protein CASSPRGGATTSPLHF.

The chain carries TRBV19 and TRBJ2-1, with D possibly matching TRBD1 (6 bases). V lost 3 bases to trimming and J lost 2 bases, with 11 bases between them. The CDR3 sequence is 15 residues long. The germline gives CDR1 LNHDA, CDR2 SQIVND (reference sequence). CDR3 in DNA: TGTGCCAGTAGTATCAAACAGGGCGCCTACAATGAGCAGTTCTTC. Translation gives CASSIKQGAYNEQFF.

The rearrangement joins TRBV10-2 to TRBJ2-7, with D perhaps TRBD2 (5 bases). The CDR3 is made up of 12 amino acids. The V and J ends lost 11 bases and 3 bases respectively, with 14 bases between them. In germline, CDR1 is WSHSY, CDR2 SAAADI. Here the CDR3 reads CAGWEPGYEQYF. Here the CDR3 DNA reads TGCGCCGGCTGGGAGCCCGGCTACGAGCAGTACTTC.

V and J are TRBV18 and TRBJ2-7; the match to TRBD2 covers 10 bases. J gave up 0 bases and V 6 bases, and 8 bases lay outside the gene matches. Germline CDR1 reads KGHSH; CDR2 reads LQKENI. CDR3 size: 16 residues. This CDR3 is CASSPPSGGFSYEQYF. CDR3 coding DNA: TGTGCCAGCTCCCCGCCTAGCGGGGGATTCTCCTACGAGCAGTACTTC.

This chain links TRBV6-5 with TRBJ2-7, with 9 bases that match TRBD2. The V segment lost 6 bases and the J segment 6 bases; nucleotides outside the gene matches: 6. The CDR3 consists of 13 residues. Per the germline V gene, CDR1 is MNHEY and CDR2 is SVGAGI. The CDR3 is CASRASGEGEQYF. CDR3 sequence (DNA): TGTGCCAGCAGGGCTAGCGGGGAAGGCGAGCAGTACTTC.

The genes are TRBV5-1 and TRBJ2-1; D is uncertain. With 1 base removed from V and 8 bases from J, the gap between germline ends came to 7 bases. Germline CDR1 is SGHRS and CDR2 is YFSETQ. The CDR3 spans 12 residues. CDR3 nucleotide sequence: TGCGCCAGCAGCTTGACGTTTGATGAGCAGTTCTTC. Protein product: CASSLTFDEQFF.

The gene calls are TRBV29-1 and TRBJ1-1, with TRBD1 identical over 9 bases. V shed 0 bases, J shed 7 bases, and the junction held 15 bases outside the gene matches. Germline V gene data show CDR1 as SQVTM and CDR2 as ANQGSEA. The CDR3 loop spans 17 amino acids. The CDR3 region is CSVEDLGKGTGTGEAFF. CDR3 in DNA: TGCAGCGTTGAAGATCTGGGGAAAGGGACAGGGACGGGTGAAGCTTTCTTT.

This chain connects TRBV21-1 to TRBJ1-4. TRBV21-1 is recorded as a pseudogene. The CDR3 is 17 amino acids. In DNA, the CDR3 is TGTGCCAGCAGCAAAGCAGCCGGTGGGGCAACTAATGAAAAACTGTTTTTT. This translates into CASSKAAGGATNEKLFF.

The chain combines TRBV2 with TRBJ2-6; TRBD1 matches 7 bases. Germline V CDR1 and CDR2: SNHLY, FYNNEI. The CDR3 runs to 13 residues. J was trimmed by 7 bases and V by 6 bases; bases with no gene match: 3. The CDR3 loop is CASRRQGANVLTF. CDR3 nucleotide sequence: TGTGCCAGCAGAAGACAGGGCGCCAACGTCCTGACTTTC.

The chain employs TRBV5-4 and TRBJ1-6; possibly TRBD1 for D (5 bases). V dropped 5 bases and J dropped 10 bases, with 19 bases sitting between them. This CDR3 comprises 15 residues. Germline V gives CDR1 SGHNT, CDR2 YYREEE (reference sequence). This chain's CDR3 is CASRVRGGNESPLHF. CDR3 coding DNA: TGTGCCAGCAGGGTCCGGGGGGGTAATGAATCACCCCTCCACTTT.

The table lists this clone with a few counts. The gene calls are TRBV10-1 and TRBJ2-2; no reliable D call. The length of the CDR3 is 14 residues. The V gene lost 2 bases and the J gene lost 5 bases, with 9 bases spanning the gap. Germline-derived CDR1 and CDR2 are WNHNN and SYGVQD (reference sequence). For the CDR3, the DNA is TGCGCCAGCAGTGAGCCAGGCGAAACCGGGGAGCTGTTTTTT. Amino acid sequence: CASSEPGETGELFF.